The T cell receptor (beta chain) described here comes from a study of blood T cell repertoires in COVID-19. Produced via immunoSEQ multiplex PCR; TCRdb's table is partial and in-frame only. This table has under 250,000 clones, around 79% appearing once. Germline values: CDR1 SGDLS, CDR2 YYNGEE. The CDR3 runs to 16 residues. With 2 bases clipped from V and 5 bases from J, the junction kept 6 bases outside the gene matches. While infection was still active, Seattle patients were enrolled and then followed longitudinally. Sequencing was done on a sample of peripheral blood. The chain is built from TRBV9 and TRBJ1-6; 8 nucleotides agree with TRBD1. This TCR was recovered from a middle-aged woman with COVID-19, enrolled during active disease. The CDR3, as DNA: TGTGCCAGCAGCGTCACTGGACAGGGCAATAATTCACCCCTCCACTTT. It codes for CASSVTGQGNNSPLHF. Together with reference TRBV9 and TRBJ1-6, the CDR3 gives the full variable domain: DSGVTQTPKHLITATGQRVTLRCSPRSGDLSVYWYQQSLDQGLQFLIQYYNGEERAKGNILERFSAQQFPDLHSELNLSSLELGDSALYFCASSVTGQGNNSPLHFGNGTRLTVT.